The subject of this entry is one T cell receptor (beta chain). As yet, its antigen is unknown. Sample-barcoded 5' priming and a J-beta primer mix drove a second PCR of about 6 to 12 cycles. TCRdb itself ran the 5' RACE reads through MiXCR, one entry per CDR3 protein. The sample consists of roughly 800,000 distinct CDR3 sequences, over 45% of them appearing once. This specimen comes from a study of blood T cells in healthy people across ages. Study-wide results and limits: Per million T cells, TCR beta diversity dropped roughly linearly as age increased.

The V and J ends lost 0 bases and 5 bases respectively, with 10 bases between them. CDR3 length: 14 residues. CDR1 is LGHNA and CDR2 is YNFKEQ in the germline V gene. Sequencing input: blood. The clonotype was recovered from a man between 25 and 39 years old in good health. The gene calls are TRBV4-2 and TRBJ2-5; TRBD2 might be the D (5 bases). CDR3 residues: CASSQELAHETQYF. In DNA form, the CDR3 reads TGTGCCAGCAGCCAAGAGCTAGCTCACGAGACCCAGTACTTC.